The T cell receptor beta chain described here comes from a study of blood T cells in healthy people across ages (dated by TCRdb to between 2015 and 2016). General notes on the study: In model experiments, template switching captured roughly one uniquely barcoded TCR beta cDNA molecule for every two T cells. For two donors (one aged 18 to 29 and one aged 80 or older), the study analyzed two additional independent replicas of 1 million unique cDNA reads from the same blood draw. The donors were divided into four age groups: young (average about 15 years), middle-aged (around 37), aged (approximately 64) and long-lived (more than 75). To avoid experimental bias, donors of different ages were spread randomly across the sequencing lanes. Age-related changes in TCR beta repertoire diversity were measured in the study by deep sequencing normalized with unique cDNA molecular identifiers.

Details on this clonotype: Its binding antigen is unknown. Base qualities are not at hand, and no much larger clone is one base apart.

The 39 donors, aged 6 to 90 years, were systemically healthy Caucasian individuals from Russia. Each donor gave 8 to 10 milliliters of peripheral blood, drawn into EDTA-treated Vacutainer tubes. Ficoll-Paque density-gradient centrifugation was used to isolate PBMCs, with at least 7 million per sample. Total RNA was extracted from PBMCs with Trizol reagent, with at least 6 micrograms obtained per sample. Naive CD45RAhigh/CD27high T cell percentages were measured by flow cytometry on a PBMC aliquot from every donor. Library preparation employed 5' RACE. Sequencer: Illumina HiSeq 2500. A second PCR of roughly 6 to 12 cycles was run with a J-beta primer mix and a sample-barcoded 5' primer. A unique molecular identifier was introduced onto each TCR beta cDNA molecule by a template-switch 5' adaptor carrying 12 random nucleotides. Each sample yielded at least 3 million CDR3-containing paired-end reads. All of the RNA was converted into first-strand cDNA using the Mint cDNA synthesis kit, with a TRBC-specific oligonucleotide serving as the primer. Following uracil-DNA glycosylase treatment, all cDNA underwent a first 18-cycle PCR with the universal primers M1SS and BC2_uni_R. Regarding the original processing steps: Each sample was normalized by randomly selecting 1 million high-quality reads, each carrying a distinct molecular identifier. Reads sharing molecular identifiers were discarded rather than binned into consensus sequences. MiTCR, with a Q25 quality threshold and the strictest error-elimination algorithm, was used for CDR3 identification, clonotype clustering and error correction. A nonparametric unseen species model using Euler transformation provided a lower-bound estimate of total TCR beta diversity. TCRdb cleaned the public reads at Q25 with fastp, built clones with MiXCR and kept in-frame beta chains. Rows with one shared CDR3 protein collapse into an entry with the most common genes and DNA. These V and J calls rely on TCRdb rather than the paper's analysis. This sample gives 700,000 to 950,000 distinct CDR3 sequences in total; 40% to 45% of them show up just once. The ten largest clones capture 20% to 25% of the sample.

Findings and caveats that apply to the study as a whole: Estimates of total diversity based on one million sequenced T cells were considered lower bounds and underestimates. Compared with the aged group, the long-lived group had more naive CD4+ T cells, fewer expanded clones and increased TCR diversity, a pattern suggesting age selection. Since profiling was done on bulk unsorted PBMCs, naive and antigen-experienced compartments could not be conclusively compared. As age increased, observed TCR beta diversity per million T cells dropped in a roughly linear way, and a significant reduction was already evident by age around 41. Because the CMV infection status of the donors was unknown, age-related changes in expanded clonotypes may potentially have been confounded. The percentage of naive T cells measured by flow cytometry correlated strongly with observed TCR beta diversity.

There are 15 amino acids in the CDR3, from cysteine to phenylalanine inclusive. The only DNA kept is the CDR3, 45 bases in frame from the first base. In the germline V gene, CDR1 corresponds to SNHLY and CDR2 to FYNNEI. Germline trimming: 3 bases from V, 11 bases from J; junction bases outside gene matches: 13. The sample consisted of blood. The receptor comes from a woman between 55 and 75 years old in good health. The sequence joins TRBV2 to TRBJ2-5; 9 nucleotides in the junction match TRBD1. The DNA reads as follows: TGTGCCAGCAGTGAGACCGGGACAGGGCGCAATGAGCAGTACTTC. This yields the protein CASSETGTGRNEQYF. The variable domain in full, with residues beyond the CDR3 obtained from the reference TRBV2 and TRBJ2-5 genes, is EPEVTQTPSHQVTQMGQEVILRCVPISNHLYFYWYRQILGQKVEFLVSFYNNEISEKSEIFDDQFSVERPDGSNFTLKIRSTKLEDSAMYFCASSETGTGRNEQYFGPGTRLLVL.